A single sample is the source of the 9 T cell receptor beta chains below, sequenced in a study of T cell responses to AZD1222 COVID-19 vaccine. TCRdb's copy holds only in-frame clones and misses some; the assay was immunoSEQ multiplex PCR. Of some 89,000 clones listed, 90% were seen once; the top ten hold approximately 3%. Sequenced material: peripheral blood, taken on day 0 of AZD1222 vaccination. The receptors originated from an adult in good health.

The chain's CDR3 is CASRLTANEQFF. The CDR3 nucleotides are TGCGCCAGCAGGTTGACTGCAAATGAGCAGTTCTTC. The chain links TRBV5-1 to TRBJ2-1; D uncertain. The germline CDR1 and CDR2 sequences are SGHRS and YFSETQ. V lost 5 bases and J lost 7, with 10 bases in between. This CDR3 comprises 12 residues.

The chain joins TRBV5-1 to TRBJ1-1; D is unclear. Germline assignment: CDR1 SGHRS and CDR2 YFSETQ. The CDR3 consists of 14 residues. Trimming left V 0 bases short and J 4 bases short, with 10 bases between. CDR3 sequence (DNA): TGCGCCAGCAGCTTGGACAGCCAGTCCACTGAAGCTTTCTTT. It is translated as CASSLDSQSTEAFF.

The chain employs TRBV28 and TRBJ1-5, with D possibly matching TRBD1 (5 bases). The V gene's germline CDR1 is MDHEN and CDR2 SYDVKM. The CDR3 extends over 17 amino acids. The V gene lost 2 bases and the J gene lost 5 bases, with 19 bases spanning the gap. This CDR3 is CASSLSSGRVMYQPQHF. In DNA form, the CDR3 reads TGTGCCAGCAGTTTAAGTTCGGGCAGGGTAATGTATCAGCCCCAGCATTTT.

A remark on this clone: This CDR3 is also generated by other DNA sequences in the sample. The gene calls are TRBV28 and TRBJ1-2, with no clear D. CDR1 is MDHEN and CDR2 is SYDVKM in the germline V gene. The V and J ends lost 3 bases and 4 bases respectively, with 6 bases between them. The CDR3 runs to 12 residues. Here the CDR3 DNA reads TGTGCCAGCAGTTTTGGCGGCTATGGCTACACCTTC. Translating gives CASSFGGYGYTF.

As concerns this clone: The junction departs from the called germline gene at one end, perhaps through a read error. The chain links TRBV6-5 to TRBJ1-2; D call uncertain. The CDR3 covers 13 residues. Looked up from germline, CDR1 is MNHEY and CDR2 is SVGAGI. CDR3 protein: CASSDSGYYGYTF. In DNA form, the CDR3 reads TGTGCCAGCAGTGACTCCGGCTACTATGGCTACACCTTC.

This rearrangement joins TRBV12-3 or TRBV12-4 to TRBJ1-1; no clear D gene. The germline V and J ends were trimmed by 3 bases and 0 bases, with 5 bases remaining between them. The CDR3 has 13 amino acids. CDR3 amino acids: CASSFTLNTEAFF. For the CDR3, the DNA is TGTGCCAGCAGTTTTACCCTGAACACTGAAGCTTTCTTT.

The CDR3 coding sequence is TGTGCCAGCAGTTCCACACCCTTTTACAATGAGCAGTTCTTC. Amino acids: CASSSTPFYNEQFF. The chain uses TRBV28 and TRBJ2-1; D not certain. Germline CDR1 reads MDHEN; CDR2 reads SYDVKM. Trimming stripped 4 bases from V and 4 bases from J, with 11 bases between. The CDR3 covers 14 residues.

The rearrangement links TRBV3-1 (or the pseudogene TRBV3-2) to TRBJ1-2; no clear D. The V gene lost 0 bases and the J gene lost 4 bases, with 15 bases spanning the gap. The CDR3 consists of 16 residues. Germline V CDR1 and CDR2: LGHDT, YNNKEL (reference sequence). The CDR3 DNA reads TGTGCCAGCAGCCAAGATTGGGCCTCCTCTTCCTATGGCTACACCTTC. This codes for CASSQDWASSSYGYTF.

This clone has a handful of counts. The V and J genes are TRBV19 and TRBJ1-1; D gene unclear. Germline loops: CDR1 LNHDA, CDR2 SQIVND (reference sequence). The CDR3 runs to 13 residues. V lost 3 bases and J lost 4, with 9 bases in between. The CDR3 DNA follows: TGTGCCAGTAGTATCCCTGAACGCACTGAAGCTTTCTTT. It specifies CASSIPERTEAFF. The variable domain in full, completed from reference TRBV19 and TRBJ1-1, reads DGGITQSPKYLFRKEGQNVTLSCEQNLNHDAMYWYRQDPGQGLRLIYYSQIVNDFQKGDIAEGYSVSREKKESFPLTVTSAQKNPTAFYLCASSIPERTEAFFGQGTRLTVV.